A single sample gave rise to the 22 T cell receptor beta chains below, sequenced in a study of blood T cells in healthy people across ages. The authors ran a second PCR of about 7 to 11 cycles using a sample-barcoded 5' primer and a J-beta primer mix. TCRdb analysed the 5' RACE reads with MiXCR anew, one entry per CDR3 protein. The table records hundreds of thousands of distinct CDR3 sequences, under 55% of them present only once. Sample: blood. The origin of the receptors is a man older than 75 in good health.

Concerning this clonotype: This sequence may be a read error, since a much larger clone differs from it by one base. The gene calls are TRBV4-1 and TRBJ2-5; the match to TRBD2 covers 9 bases. This CDR3 spans 16 amino acids. From germline, CDR1 is MGHRA and CDR2 YSYEKL. Here the CDR3 reads CTSSQAWGLARETQYF. CDR3 nucleotides: TGCACCAGCAGCCAAGCCTGGGGACTAGCTAGAGAGACCCAGTACTTC.

Only a few counts were recorded for this clonotype. The V call is TRBV7-3, the J call TRBJ2-1; 7 bases line up with TRBD2. The V gene end was trimmed by 2 bases and the J gene end by 4 bases; junction bases not matched to a gene: 8. The CDR3 has 16 residues. CDR1 is SGHTA, CDR2 FQGTGA, per germline. CDR3 nucleotide sequence: TGTGCCAGCAGCTTACGGGCGGGAGCCCGATACAATGAGCAGTTCTTC. Amino acids: CASSLRAGARYNEQFF. The full variable domain, in which reference TRBV7-3 and TRBJ2-1 provide the parts outside the CDR3, is GAGVSQTPSNKVTEKGKYVELRCDPISGHTALYWYRQSLGQGPEFLIYFQGTGAADDSGLPNDRFFAVRPEGSVSTLKIQRTERGDSAVYLCASSLRAGARYNEQFFGPGTRLTVL.

The chain recombines TRBV7-3 with TRBJ2-1; D is possibly TRBD2 (5 bases). This CDR3 is 17 amino acids long. CDR1 and CDR2 (germline): SGHTA, FQGTGA. Trimming stripped 1 base from V and 0 bases from J, with 13 bases between. CDR3 in DNA: TGTGCCAGCAGCTTAAGTTGGGGAGCTAGCTCCTACAATGAGCAGTTCTTC. Its protein is CASSLSWGASSYNEQFF.

The chain joins TRBV12-3 or TRBV12-4 to TRBJ2-6, with TRBD1 matching over 9 bases. The V segment lost 6 bases and the J segment 4 bases; nucleotides outside the gene matches: 13. CDR3 length equals 18 residues. CDR3 residues: CASSSRGTGIYGANVLTF. CDR3 coding DNA: TGTGCCAGCAGCTCCCGAGGGACAGGGATTTACGGGGCCAACGTCCTGACTTTC.

The V gene is TRBV20-1, the J gene TRBJ2-5; D possibly corresponds to TRBD2 (6 bases). This CDR3 has 14 residues. Looked up from germline, CDR1 is DFQATT and CDR2 is SNEGSKA (reference sequence). V was pared by 1 base and J by 11 bases, with 20 bases between. The CDR3 nucleotides are TGCAGTGCTAGAGGGCGGGAAACCTACAATGAGCAGTACTTC. Protein: CSARGRETYNEQYF.

The V and J genes are TRBV27 and TRBJ2-3; 7 bases are shared with TRBD2. The CDR3 is made up of 16 amino acids. V was pared by 1 base and J by 0 bases, with 4 bases of the junction left unmatched. The germline gives CDR1 MNHEY, CDR2 SMNVEV (reference sequence). The CDR3 loop is CASSLLTSDSTDTQYF. As DNA, the CDR3 is TGTGCCAGCAGTTTATTAACTAGCGATAGCACAGATACGCAGTATTTT.

The CDR3 DNA reads TGTGCCAGCAGCCCTAGTCCCCCCAGGGCCTATTACGAGCAGTACTTC. Protein: CASSPSPPRAYYEQYF. This sequence joins TRBV7-9 and TRBJ2-7, with TRBD1 as a possible D gene (5 bases). Trimming pared 5 bases from V and 4 bases from J, leaving 21 bases between. Looked up from germline, CDR1 is SEHNR and CDR2 is FQNEAQ (reference sequence). This CDR3 spans 16 amino acids.

This clonotype appeared many times. The chain carries TRBV20-1 and TRBJ2-7, with D perhaps TRBD1 (5 bases). Trimming cost V 7 bases and J 5 bases, with 15 bases left between them. Germline V gene sequence: CDR1 DFQATT, CDR2 SNEGSKA (reference sequence). The CDR3 consists of 12 residues. The CDR3 coding sequence is TGCAGTGTTGCAGGGCTCGTACACGAGCAGTACTTC. Its protein is CSVAGLVHEQYF.

This clonotype has more than one count but fewer than ten. The chain combines TRBV6-5 with TRBJ2-5; no reliable D call. The end of the DNA fits TRBJ2-7 better, so the J call may be wrong. The CDR3 extends over 11 amino acids. Germline CDR1 reads MNHEY; CDR2 reads SVGAGI. CDR3 nucleotides: TGTGCCAGCAGTTACTTCGCCGAGCAGTACTTC. Its protein is CASSYFAEQYF.

This clonotype was observed a handful of times. This chain joins TRBV20-1 and TRBJ2-1; D is ambiguous. The germline CDR1 and CDR2 sequences are DFQATT and SNEGSKA (reference sequence). The CDR3 has 15 residues. The germline V and J ends were trimmed by 1 base and 8 bases, with 18 bases remaining between them. CDR3 sequence: CSARGAIGPVHEQFF. The CDR3 nucleotides read TGCAGTGCTAGAGGGGCTATCGGGCCGGTCCATGAGCAGTTCTTC.

The chain carries TRBV7-2 and TRBJ2-1, with unresolved D. The CDR3 spans 16 residues. Germline assignment: CDR1 SGHTA and CDR2 FQGNSA. V dropped 6 bases and J dropped 0 bases, with 15 bases sitting between them. CDR3 residues: CASSPQSASSYNEQFF. The CDR3 DNA sequence: TGTGCCAGCAGTCCGCAGTCAGCGAGCTCCTACAATGAGCAGTTCTTC.

The chain joins TRBV25-1 to TRBJ2-1; 11 bases agree with TRBD2. There are 15 residues in the CDR3. Germline CDR1 is MGHDK and CDR2 is SYGVNS. J gave up 7 bases and V 3 bases, and 5 bases lay outside the gene matches. The DNA for the CDR3 is TGTGCCAGCAGTGATGCGGCTAGCGGGAGGAATGAGCAGTTCTTC. Amino acids: CASSDAASGRNEQFF.

This clonotype was seen more than once but under ten times. This chain joins TRBV13 and TRBJ2-1; maybe TRBD1 (5 bases). Deletions cut 7 bases from V and 6 bases from J, with 13 bases between. This CDR3 region has 13 residues. The germline CDR1 and CDR2 sequences are PRHDT and FYEKMQ (reference sequence). The CDR3 loop is CASNQARANEQFF. CDR3 coding DNA: TGTGCCAGCAACCAAGCCAGGGCCAATGAGCAGTTCTTC.

The chain couples TRBV29-1 to TRBJ2-5; D might be TRBD1 (7 bases). The CDR3 is 12 residues long. The germline V gene has CDR1 SQVTM and CDR2 ANQGSEA. CDR3 protein: CGAGRDRETQYF. The CDR3 nucleotides are TGCGGCGCGGGACGGGACAGAGAGACCCAGTACTTC.

This chain uses TRBV7-9 with TRBJ2-5; weak D call: TRBD1 (6 bases). The germline gives CDR1 SEHNR, CDR2 FQNEAQ (reference sequence). The germline V and J ends were trimmed by 2 bases and 1 base, with 11 bases remaining between them. This CDR3 region has 15 residues. The CDR3 reads CASSLKGTIQETQYF. The CDR3 DNA reads TGTGCCAGCAGCTTAAAGGGGACAATCCAAGAGACCCAGTACTTC.

V and J are TRBV20-1 and TRBJ2-3; D gene ambiguous. Germline V gene data show CDR1 as DFQATT and CDR2 as SNEGSKA (reference sequence). The CDR3 is 12 residues long. Trimming took off 6 bases at V and 3 bases at J, with 10 bases between the two ends. The CDR3 region is CSAMTVTDTQYF. In DNA, the CDR3 is TGCAGTGCCATGACCGTGACAGATACGCAGTATTTT.

The chain links TRBV7-2 to TRBJ1-2, with D possibly TRBD1 on 5 matching bases. The CDR3 runs to 14 residues. From germline, CDR1 is SGHTA and CDR2 FQGNSA. The V and J ends lost 3 bases and 10 bases respectively, with 18 bases between them. This CDR3 reads CASSLHGTPDDYTF. The CDR3 DNA is TGTGCCAGCAGCTTGCATGGGACCCCAGATGACTACACCTTC.

This clonotype was detected only a few times. The chain recombines TRBV6-1 with TRBJ2-5; 12 nucleotides line up with TRBD2. The V gene's germline CDR1 is MNHNS and CDR2 SASEGT. This CDR3 region has 13 residues. Losses at the gene ends were 1 base for V and 11 bases for J; bases not matched to a gene: 2. For the CDR3, the DNA is TGTGCCAGCAGTGAAGGACTAGCGGGAGAGCAGTACTTC. It codes for CASSEGLAGEQYF.

This chain joins TRBV11-2 and TRBJ2-1; 11 bases are a match to TRBD1. This CDR3 contains 15 residues. The V gene end was trimmed by 5 bases and the J gene end by 4 bases; junction bases not matched to a gene: 4. Germline-derived CDR1 and CDR2 are SGHAT and FQNNGV. The CDR3 DNA follows: TGTGCCAGCAGCCGCCGGGACAGGGGGTACAATGAGCAGTTCTTC. Translated, it gives CASSRRDRGYNEQFF.

The V gene is TRBV7-9, the J gene TRBJ2-2; TRBD1 aligns across 8 bases. The germline CDR1 and CDR2 sequences are SEHNR and FQNEAQ (reference sequence). The CDR3 extends over 15 amino acids. Germline trimming cut 4 bases from V and 0 bases from J; bases unmatched to any gene: 1. CDR3 loop: CASSSDRANTGELFF. The DNA for the CDR3 is TGTGCCAGCAGCTCGGACAGGGCGAACACCGGGGAGCTGTTTTTT. The full variable domain, with the rest looked up from reference TRBV7-9 and TRBJ2-2, is DTGVSQNPRHKITKRGQNVTFRCDPISEHNRLYWYRQTLGQGPEFLTYFQNEAQLEKSRLLSDRFSAERPKGSFSTLEIQRTEQGDSAMYLCASSSDRANTGELFFGEGSRLTVL.

V gene TRBV7-2 combines with J gene TRBJ1-2; no reliable D call. Trimming shortened V by 2 bases and J by 3 bases, and 13 bases separated the two germline ends. Per germline, CDR1 SGHTA and CDR2 FQGNSA. The CDR3 has 15 residues. The CDR3 reads CASSLFPSADYGYTF. The CDR3, as DNA: TGTGCCAGCAGCTTATTTCCCTCTGCGGACTATGGCTACACCTTC.

The rearrangement uses TRBV13 and TRBJ2-1; D may be TRBD1 (6 bases). The germline V gene encodes CDR1 PRHDT and CDR2 FYEKMQ (reference sequence). The germline V and J ends were trimmed by 4 bases and 10 bases, with 14 bases remaining between them. The CDR3 is 13 amino acids. The CDR3 is CASSSRQAWEQFF. For the CDR3, the DNA is TGTGCCAGCAGCTCGAGACAGGCATGGGAGCAGTTCTTC.